This TCR beta chain was sequenced during a study of tumor-infiltrating lymphocytes in primary liver carcinoma. The wider study: Donors underwent surgery for histopathologically diagnosed primary liver carcinoma. The five patients, who were men and women, ranged in age from 30 to 69 years.

In addition to blood RNA drawn from unsorted whole blood, germline DNA was extracted. Note on this clonotype: Its antigen is still unknown. This clone may be a read error of a much larger clone one base away. Given the absence of the conserved phenylalanine or tryptophan at the CDR3 end, a read error is likely.

The study, taken as a whole, reports: Researchers did not compare CD4+ and CD8+ repertoires, as samples were bulk unsorted.

Starting from 500 ng of total RNA, TCR beta cDNA was produced with a primer in the constant region. Libraries covering TCR beta were generated through three nested multiplex PCR rounds (using a slightly modified ARM-PCR). TRBV1-TRBV30 forward primers paired with a C-beta reverse primer were used in the first two PCR rounds, which ran roughly 9 cycles each. TCRdb passed the multiplex PCR reads through MiXCR, listing each CDR3 protein once. The sample consists of about 180,000 distinct CDR3 sequences, about 60% of them appearing once. The CDR3 consists of 15 residues. With 4 bases removed from V and 2 bases from J, the gap between germline ends came to 12 bases. Germline V gene data show CDR1 as SQVTM and CDR2 as ANQGSEA.

The chain employs TRBV29-1 and TRBJ2-6; D perhaps matches TRBD1 (5 bases). The sequenced sample was peripheral blood. This sequence was found in a man aged 35-49 years with primary liver carcinoma and hepatitis B virus infection. This CDR3 is CSVASGNTGANVLTL. The CDR3 coding sequence is TGCAGCGTTGCCTCAGGGAATACTGGGGCCAACGTCCTGACTCTC.